The source of this TCR beta chain is a study of T cell repertoires and HLA-DP antigens. Study-wide context: Transduced HeLa cells presented HLA-DP to CD4+ T cells.

As regards this clone: Its matching antigen is unknown.

Using immunoSEQ multiplex PCR, the repertoire was profiled, and TCRdb retains in-frame clones only, with some absent. The data show roughly 110,000 clones, more than 85% seen once. The CDR3 consists of 15 residues. J gave up 2 bases and V 3 bases, and 7 bases lay outside the gene matches. Looked up from germline, CDR1 is SGHRS and CDR2 is YFSETQ. The receptor was derived from a woman younger than 30 in good health and CMV-seronegative. Sequenced material: CD4+ T cells from PBMCs. The gene calls are TRBV5-1 and TRBJ2-7, with 8 bases matching TRBD2. The DNA of the CDR3 is TGCGCCAGCAGCTCGGGTGAGGGACTAGCCTACGAGCAGTACTTC. Its translation: CASSSGEGLAYEQYF.